This T cell receptor (beta chain) was identified during a study of TIL therapy for anti-PD-1-resistant metastatic lung cancer. About the research overall: Tumors had a median PD-L1 proportion score of 6%. Tumors carried a median 1.5 non-synonymous mutations per megabase.

Regarding this clone: Its antigen is unidentified.

The libraries were made with immunoSEQ v3. Measured with immunoSEQ multiplex PCR; TCRdb has only the in-frame clones, and not every one. The top ten clones hold about 1.8% of a sample with approximately 60,000 clones, roughly 70% of them seen once. Time point specified: pre-treatment sample, taken before nivolumab and TIL therapy. Enrollment ran from late 2017 to January 2020. Study observations and caveats: This highly selected cohort may not generalize to typical lung cancer patients.

The ends were cut back, 0 bases at V and 1 base at J, with 15 bases in the middle. This CDR3 is 17 amino acids long. Germline V gives CDR1 LGHNA, CDR2 YSLEER. This sequence was found in a person aged 25-85 years with non-small cell lung cancer. The gene calls are TRBV4-3 and TRBJ1-1; D is unresolved. Sequenced here: blood, sampled at baseline. CDR3 loop: CASSQDRRARANTEAFF. CDR3 coding DNA: TGCGCCAGCAGCCAAGATCGTAGGGCTCGAGCGAACACTGAAGCTTTCTTT.